These 15 T cell receptor beta chains share one sample of origin, sequenced in a study of glioma-infiltrating T cells. TCR alpha and beta CDR3 regions were amplified from RNA using iRepertoire nested multiplex PCR. MiXCR, run by TCRdb on the multiplex PCR reads, gives a single entry per CDR3 protein. Among about 140,000 distinct CDR3 sequences listed, around 40% were seen once. Source material: glioma tissue, nonneoplastic brain tissue, or PBMCs (not recorded which). Receptors were obtained from a human donor with low-grade glioma or glioblastoma, undergoing nonglioma brain surgery, or in good health (not recorded which).

The rearrangement links TRBV6-2 or TRBV6-3 to TRBJ2-1; TRBD1 aligns across 10 bases. The V and J ends lost 4 bases and 2 bases, in that order; junction bases with no gene match: 5. The CDR3 runs 16 residues. Germline values: CDR1 MNHEY, CDR2 SVGEGT. CDR3 region: CASSWIDRGPYNEQFF. Here the CDR3 DNA reads TGTGCCAGCAGTTGGATAGACAGGGGGCCCTACAATGAGCAGTTCTTC.

The CDR3 region is CASSHIPERGEETQYF. The CDR3 nucleotides read TGTGCCAGCAGTCACATCCCGGAGCGGGGGGAAGAGACCCAGTACTTC. The J gene is TRBJ2-5, the V gene TRBV6-2 or TRBV6-3, with 9 bases aligning to TRBD2. The CDR3 consists of 16 residues. After removal of 5 bases from V and 3 bases from J, the junction contained 10 bases not matched to a gene. Germline V CDR1 and CDR2: MNHEY, SVGEGT.

J is TRBJ1-2 and V is TRBV6-5; D ambiguous. Germline CDR1 reads MNHEY; CDR2 reads SVGAGI. The CDR3 length is 10 residues. V was cut by 5 bases and J by 7 bases, with 5 bases left in between. The CDR3 sequence: CASSRGGYTF. The CDR3 bases are TGTGCCAGCAGTCGCGGTGGCTACACCTTC.

This clonotype was seen a single time. CDR3 bases: TGTGCCAGCAGTTCAAGGGATTTTATAGAGACCCAGTACTTC. Translated: CASSSRDFIETQYF. The chain carries TRBV12-3 or TRBV12-4 and TRBJ2-5; no clear D gene. The V and J ends lost 4 bases and 4 bases respectively, with 13 bases between them. The CDR3 is 14 residues long.

This clonotype was counted ten times or more. This chain links TRBV27 with TRBJ1-1; perhaps TRBD1 as D (5 bases). Trimming removed 6 bases at V and 0 bases at J, with 8 bases between. Germline CDR1 reads MNHEY; CDR2 reads SMNVEV (reference sequence). There are 13 residues in the CDR3. The CDR3 loop is CASRGGMNTEAFF. Written as DNA, the CDR3 is TGTGCCAGCAGGGGGGGTATGAACACTGAAGCTTTCTTT.

This sequence joins TRBV6-1 and TRBJ2-4; 8 bases are a match to TRBD1. V gave up 5 bases and J gave up 9 bases; unmatched junction bases: 6. This CDR3 has 13 amino acids. Per germline, CDR1 MNHNS and CDR2 SASEGT. This CDR3 reads CASSRDRGGIQYF. The CDR3 nucleotides are TGTGCCAGCAGTCGCGACAGGGGAGGCATTCAGTACTTC.

This clonotype was seen once. V gene TRBV10-3 combines with J gene TRBJ2-3, with 10 bases fitting TRBD2. This CDR3 region has 13 residues. The germline gives CDR1 ENHRY, CDR2 SYGVKD. Germline trimming cut 5 bases from V and 5 bases from J; bases unmatched to any gene: 1. DNA of the CDR3: TGTGCCATCAGTACTAGCGGGGAAGATACGCAGTATTTT. It specifies CAISTSGEDTQYF.

This clonotype came up many times. The gene calls are TRBV18 and TRBJ1-1; no definite D call. V lost 1 base to trimming and J lost 2 bases, with 11 bases between them. CDR3 length: 15 residues. In germline, CDR1 is KGHSH, CDR2 LQKENI. The DNA of the CDR3 is TGTGCCAGCTCACCACGTGACAACCGAAACACTGAAGCTTTCTTT. This encodes CASSPRDNRNTEAFF.

This clonotype turned up a few times. The rearrangement uses TRBV2 and TRBJ1-5; D unresolved. Between the trimmed V and J ends, which lost 7 bases and 4 bases, there was a span of 14 bases. The CDR3 has 14 amino acids. Germline CDR1 and CDR2: SNHLY and FYNNEI. DNA for the CDR3: TGTGCCAGCACTTCGGCGATGTCTAATCAGCCCCAGCATTTT. It yields the protein CASTSAMSNQPQHF. The full variable domain, completed using reference TRBV2 and TRBJ1-5, is EPEVTQTPSHQVTQMGQEVILRCVPISNHLYFYWYRQILGQKVEFLVSFYNNEISEKSEIFDDQFSVERPDGSNFTLKIRSTKLEDSAMYFCASTSAMSNQPQHFGDGTRLSIL.

There are many counts of this clonotype. The V and J genes are TRBV6-1 and TRBJ2-7, with D unclear. This CDR3 contains 11 residues. V dropped 6 bases and J dropped 9 bases, with 12 bases sitting between them. Germline CDR1 reads MNHNS; CDR2 reads SASEGT. CDR3 in amino acids: CASSASGWQYF. CDR3 nucleotides: TGTGCCAGCAGCGCCTCGGGTTGGCAGTACTTC.

The chain recombines TRBV6-1 with TRBJ2-5; 7 bases map to TRBD1. The CDR3 extends over 15 amino acids. Germline CDR1 reads MNHNS; CDR2 reads SASEGT. The ends lost 5 bases at V and 2 bases at J; junction bases unmatched: 8. In nucleotides, the CDR3 is TGTGCCAGCAGTATAAACCGGGACAGACAAGAGACCCAGTACTTC. This translates into CASSINRDRQETQYF.

V usage is TRBV6-6 and J usage is TRBJ1-5; 7 bases agree with TRBD1. The CDR3 runs 14 residues. The germline CDR1 and CDR2 sequences are MNHNY and SVGAGI (reference sequence). V lost 2 bases and J lost 7; bases outside the gene matches: 5. DNA of the CDR3: TGTGCCAGCAGTTACGACAGGGAGAGGCAGCCCCAGCATTTT. Translation gives CASSYDRERQPQHF.

The chain employs TRBV2 and TRBJ1-6, with 9 bases that match TRBD1. The CDR3 has 14 amino acids. Trimming removed 7 bases from V and 10 bases from J; junction bases left unmatched: 8. The germline CDR1 and CDR2 sequences are SNHLY and FYNNEI. The CDR3 nucleotides read TGTGCCAGCACGGCGACAGGGGGTAGATCACCCCTCCACTTT. Amino acid sequence: CASTATGGRSPLHF.

V and J are TRBV4-1 and TRBJ1-6; a weak D match, TRBD1 (5 bases). From germline, CDR1 is MGHRA and CDR2 YSYEKL. The CDR3 totals 15 residues. Trimming took off 0 bases at V and 7 bases at J, with 10 bases between the two ends. As DNA, the CDR3 is TGCGCCAGCAGCCAAGACGGGACGCCAAATTCACCCCTCCACTTT. Its translation: CASSQDGTPNSPLHF.

This clonotype was observed a few times. This rearrangement joins TRBV6-2 or TRBV6-3 to TRBJ2-5; 15 bases map to TRBD2. Germline CDR1 reads MNHEY; CDR2 reads SVGEGT. This CDR3 region has 17 residues. V shed 4 bases and J 7 bases; nucleotides not matched to a gene: 10. CDR3: CASSSGTSGGQPWTQYF. The CDR3 DNA reads as TGTGCCAGCAGTTCCGGGACTAGCGGGGGGCAACCGTGGACCCAGTACTTC.